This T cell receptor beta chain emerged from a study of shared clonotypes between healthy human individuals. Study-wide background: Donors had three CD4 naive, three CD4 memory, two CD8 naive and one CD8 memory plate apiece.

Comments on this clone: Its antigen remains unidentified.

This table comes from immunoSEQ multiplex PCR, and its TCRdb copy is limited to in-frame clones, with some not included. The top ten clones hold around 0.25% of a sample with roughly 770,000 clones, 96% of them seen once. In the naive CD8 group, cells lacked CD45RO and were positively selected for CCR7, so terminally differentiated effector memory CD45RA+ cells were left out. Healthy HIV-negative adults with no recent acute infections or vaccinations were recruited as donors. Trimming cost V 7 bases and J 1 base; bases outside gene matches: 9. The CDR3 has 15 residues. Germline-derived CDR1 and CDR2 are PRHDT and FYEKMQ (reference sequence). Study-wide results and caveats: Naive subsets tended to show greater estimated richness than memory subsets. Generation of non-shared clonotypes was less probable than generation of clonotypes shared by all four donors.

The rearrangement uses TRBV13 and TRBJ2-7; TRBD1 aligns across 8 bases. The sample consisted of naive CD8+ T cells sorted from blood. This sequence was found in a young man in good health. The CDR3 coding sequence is TGTGCCAGCACCAAAGGACAGGGTTTTTCCTACGAGCAGTACTTC. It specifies CASTKGQGFSYEQYF. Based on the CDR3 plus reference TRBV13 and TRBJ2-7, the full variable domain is AAGVIQSPRHLIKEKRETATLKCYPIPRHDTVYWYQQGPGQDPQFLISFYEKMQSDKGSIPDRFSAQQFSDYHSELNMSSLELGDSALYFCASTKGQGFSYEQYFGPGTRLTVT.